Each of the 3 T cell receptor beta chains below was sequenced from the same sample in a study of T cell repertoires in cytomegalovirus infection. TCRdb independently ran MiXCR on the reads; one entry per CDR3 protein. Of 250,000 to 300,000 distinct CDR3 sequences listed, roughly 26% are singletons. Sequenced sample: PBMCs. Every receptor here comes from a human donor in good health (CMV status not recorded). Some clones in this sample may be carry-over from other donors' samples.

This chain connects TRBV2 to TRBJ1-1; 8 bases align to TRBD1. The J segment lost 5 bases and the V segment lost 6 bases, leaving 8 bases of the junction unmatched. Germline lookup yields CDR1 SNHLY and CDR2 FYNNEI. The CDR3 has 14 amino acids. DNA for the CDR3: TGTGCCAGCAGGGAGGGCAGGGGGCTTACTGAAGCTTTCTTT. This translates into CASREGRGLTEAFF.

V gene TRBV10-3 combines with J gene TRBJ1-5, with 10 bases aligning to TRBD1. V lost 3 bases, J lost 7 bases, and 9 bases stayed unmatched. From germline, CDR1 is ENHRY and CDR2 SYGVKD. The length of the CDR3 is 16 residues. CDR3: CAISDRDRGSGQPQHF. The DNA for the CDR3 is TGTGCCATCAGTGATCGGGACAGGGGATCCGGGCAGCCCCAGCATTTT.

This chain uses TRBV28 with TRBJ1-1; 12 bases are shared with TRBD1. This CDR3 comprises 16 residues. V lost 6 bases to trimming and J lost 3 bases; unmatched junction nucleotides: 8. The germline V gene has CDR1 MDHEN and CDR2 SYDVKM. CDR3 loop: CASSSGTGGWYTEAFF. DNA of the CDR3: TGTGCCAGCAGCTCAGGGACAGGGGGCTGGTACACTGAAGCTTTCTTT.